A single sample gave rise to the 16 T cell receptor beta chains below, sequenced in a study of T-cell reconstitution after alpha-beta-depleted transplantation in children. TCRbeta library preparation incorporated unique molecular identifiers. TCRdb redid the calling of the PCR reads with MiXCR, one entry per CDR3 protein. This sample has some 310,000 distinct CDR3 sequences, with approximately 20% found just once. The material sequenced was PBMCs, mostly from graft donor cells, taken 180 days after TCRalphabeta/CD19-depleted stem cell transplant. The receptors here all came from a male patient younger than 18 who had a stem cell transplant for acute lymphoblastic leukemia, so the T cells may come from the graft donor.

The chain joins TRBV2 to TRBJ2-5, with D maybe TRBD2 (5 bases). Trimming took 6 bases from V and 1 from J, leaving 12 bases between them. CDR3 length: 14 amino acids. Germline values: CDR1 SNHLY, CDR2 FYNNEI. CDR3 amino acids: CASRSRGIQETQYF. For the CDR3, the DNA is TGTGCCAGCAGGAGCCGGGGAATCCAAGAGACCCAGTACTTC.

This chain links TRBV5-1 with TRBJ2-4; D not certain. This CDR3 spans 15 amino acids. The germline CDR1 and CDR2 sequences are SGHRS and YFSETQ. Trimming took off 2 bases at V and 1 base at J, with 10 bases between the two ends. The DNA for the CDR3 is TGCGCCAGCAGCTTCGACTTGTGGGCCAAAAACATTCAGTACTTC. It is translated as CASSFDLWAKNIQYF. The full variable domain, rest sourced from reference TRBV5-1 and TRBJ2-4, is KAGVTQTPRYLIKTRGQQVTLSCSPISGHRSVSWYQQTPGQGLQFLFEYFSETQRNKGNFPGRFSGRQFSNSRSEMNVSTLELGDSALYLCASSFDLWAKNIQYFGAGTRLSVL.

This clonotype was detected a few times. The chain combines TRBV5-1 with TRBJ1-1; D unresolved. The ends were cut back, 5 bases at V and 1 base at J, with 9 bases in the middle. CDR3 length: 13 residues. The germline V gene has CDR1 SGHRS and CDR2 YFSETQ. CDR3 residues: CASSRERNTEAFF. CDR3 nucleotides: TGCGCCAGCAGTCGGGAAAGGAACACTGAAGCTTTCTTT.

This chain connects TRBV5-1 to TRBJ2-3; 7 positions match TRBD2. This CDR3 comprises 14 residues. The germline gives CDR1 SGHRS, CDR2 YFSETQ. The V gene end was trimmed by 5 bases and the J gene end by 11 bases; junction bases not matched to a gene: 14. The CDR3 nucleotides are TGCGCCAGCAGAGCTGGTGTATGGTTAGCGGGGCAGTATTTT. Protein sequence: CASRAGVWLAGQYF.

This clonotype has a handful of counts. The chain joins TRBV6-5 to TRBJ1-2, with D unresolved. The CDR3 is 14 amino acids. Trimming took off 2 bases at V and 2 bases at J, with 9 bases between the two ends. Per germline, CDR1 MNHEY and CDR2 SVGAGI. In nucleotides, the CDR3 is TGTGCCAGCAGTTACGGGAAGGTGAACTATGGCTACACCTTC. Its protein is CASSYGKVNYGYTF.

The chain couples TRBV7-3 to TRBJ1-2; D unclear. Germline V gives CDR1 SGHTA, CDR2 FQGTGA. Between the trimmed V and J ends, which lost 8 bases and 0 bases, there was a span of 7 bases. This CDR3 is 12 amino acids long. CDR3 nucleotide sequence: TGTGCCAGCGGCATGACTAACTATGGCTACACCTTC. Its protein product is CASGMTNYGYTF.

This clonotype was counted only a few times. This chain connects TRBV5-1 to TRBJ2-1; 7 bases are shared with TRBD2. The V gene end was trimmed by 2 bases and the J gene end by 4 bases; junction bases not matched to a gene: 9. This CDR3 contains 16 residues. The germline V gene encodes CDR1 SGHRS and CDR2 YFSETQ. CDR3 residues: CASSFLAGARYNEQFF. The CDR3 DNA follows: TGCGCCAGCAGCTTCCTCGCGGGAGCCCGTTACAATGAGCAGTTCTTC.

This clonotype was counted ten times or more. This rearrangement joins TRBV7-8 to TRBJ2-7; the D is unclear. V was shortened by 3 bases and J by 2 bases, with 8 bases between the two germline ends. The CDR3 loop spans 13 amino acids. Looked up from germline, CDR1 is SGHVS and CDR2 is FQNEAQ. Here the CDR3 DNA reads TGTGCCAGCAGCTTCCGCCCCACCTACGAGCAGTACTTC. Residues: CASSFRPTYEQYF.

The rearrangement joins TRBV7-2 to TRBJ1-5; D is perhaps TRBD1 (5 bases). The CDR3 is 14 amino acids. The germline CDR1 and CDR2 sequences are SGHTA and FQGNSA. Trimming cost V 1 base and J 6 bases, with 10 bases left between them. The CDR3 loop reads CASSLGGFAQPQHF. DNA for the CDR3: TGTGCCAGCAGCTTAGGGGGGTTTGCTCAGCCCCAGCATTTT.

V gene TRBV11-2 combines with J gene TRBJ1-1; maybe TRBD1 (6 bases). Germline-derived CDR1 and CDR2 are SGHAT and FQNNGV. CDR3 size: 13 residues. The V gene lost 5 bases and the J gene lost 10 bases, with 17 bases spanning the gap. CDR3 DNA: TGTGCCAGCAGCCCACCGCTCGGGGGGCGAGCTTTCTTT. As protein: CASSPPLGGRAFF.

The chain carries TRBV19 and TRBJ2-5, with TRBD2 matching over 9 bases. The junction had 8 bases not matched to a gene; V was cut back by 8 bases and J by 1 base. Looked up from germline, CDR1 is LNHDA and CDR2 is SQIVND (reference sequence). The CDR3 sequence is 15 residues long. The CDR3 loop reads CASPEREAFQETQYF. CDR3 in DNA: TGTGCCAGTCCTGAGCGGGAGGCTTTCCAAGAGACCCAGTACTTC.

This clonotype was counted a few times. The rearrangement joins TRBV19 to TRBJ1-4; the D gene is possibly TRBD1 (5 bases). CDR1 is LNHDA and CDR2 is SQIVND in the germline V gene (reference sequence). V shed 8 bases and J shed 5 bases, with 15 bases lying between them. The CDR3 consists of 14 residues. CDR3 in amino acids: CASCDSSFNEKLFF. In DNA, the CDR3 is TGTGCCAGTTGCGACAGTTCTTTCAATGAAAAACTGTTTTTT.

The CDR3 region is CSAPNLPGLAGGYNEQFF. CDR3 nucleotide sequence: TGCAGTGCCCCCAACCTACCTGGACTAGCGGGAGGGTACAATGAGCAGTTCTTC. The gene calls are TRBV20-1 and TRBJ2-1; 15 nucleotides line up with TRBD2. The CDR3 has 18 residues. V shed 6 bases and J 4 bases; nucleotides not matched to a gene: 13. Per germline, CDR1 DFQATT and CDR2 SNEGSKA (reference sequence).

The V gene is TRBV2, the J gene TRBJ1-1; no clear D. The CDR3 has 15 residues. With 0 bases removed from V and 4 bases from J, the gap between germline ends came to 12 bases. Germline loops: CDR1 SNHLY, CDR2 FYNNEI. CDR3 protein: CASSEALLGSTEAFF. CDR3 nucleotide sequence: TGTGCCAGCAGTGAAGCGCTCTTGGGGTCCACTGAAGCTTTCTTT.

Points on this clonotype: Here the CDR3 omits its conserved ending phenylalanine or tryptophan, so a read error is the likely source. V gene TRBV10-2 combines with J gene TRBJ1-2, with TRBD1 matching over 8 bases. From germline, CDR1 is WSHSY and CDR2 SAAADI. The CDR3 has 13 amino acids. The V segment lost 5 bases and the J segment 8 bases; nucleotides outside the gene matches: 7. The CDR3 reads CASSWDRKGGYTY. The CDR3, as DNA: TGCGCCAGCAGTTGGGACAGGAAAGGGGGCTACACCTAC.

This clonotype showed up just once. This CDR3 is missing its conserved last phenylalanine or tryptophan, likely due to a read error. The rearrangement joins TRBV5-1 to TRBJ1-2, with unresolved D. The germline gives CDR1 SGHRS, CDR2 YFSETQ. The CDR3 contains 14 residues. Deletions cut 4 bases from V and 7 bases from J, with 17 bases between. CDR3: CASSVLDQRGGYTL. The CDR3, as DNA: TGCGCCAGCAGCGTGCTAGACCAGCGGGGTGGCTACACCTTA.